The 22 T cell receptor beta chains listed next were all sequenced from one sample in a study of shared clonotypes between healthy human individuals. The assay was immunoSEQ multiplex PCR, and TCRdb's table has in-frame clones only and misses some. The sample contains 2.5 million or so clones, 90% to 95% of which appear only once. Material: naive CD4+ T cells sorted from blood. Indicated subset: CD45RA+ positively selected. All receptors come from a man between 18 and 29 years old in good health.

The chain has TRBV14 and TRBJ1-6; D remains unclear. CDR1 SGHDN and CDR2 FVKESK come from the germline V gene. This CDR3 comprises 14 residues. The germline V and J ends were trimmed by 0 bases and 9 bases, with 9 bases remaining between them. Written as DNA, the CDR3 is TGTGCCAGCAGCCAAGACCTAGGAGGTTCACCCCTCCACTTT. It translates to CASSQDLGGSPLHF.

The genes are TRBV11-2 and TRBJ1-1; D might be TRBD1 (5 bases). V shed 0 bases and J shed 4 bases, with 15 bases lying between them. The CDR3 runs to 16 residues. Germline values: CDR1 SGHAT, CDR2 FQNNGV. CDR3 in DNA: TGTGCCAGCAGCTTAGAAGGGGCGACGTCTGCCACTGAAGCTTTCTTT. This sequence encodes CASSLEGATSATEAFF.

The rearrangement joins TRBV10-3 to TRBJ2-5; TRBD2 agrees at 10 bases. V was pared by 7 bases and J by 4 bases, with 12 bases of the junction left unmatched. Germline V CDR1 and CDR2: ENHRY, SYGVKD. CDR3 size: 16 residues. In DNA form, the CDR3 reads TGTGCCATCAAATCCTCTTCTAGCGGGAGTCTAGAGACCCAGTACTTC. As protein: CAIKSSSSGSLETQYF.

V is TRBV7-3 and J is TRBJ2-1, with D hard to call. Deletions cut 1 base from V and 0 bases from J, with 7 bases between. Germline lookup yields CDR1 SGHTA and CDR2 FQGTGA. The CDR3 runs to 15 residues. In DNA form, the CDR3 reads TGTGCCAGCAGCTTAAGGGCCGGCTCCTACAATGAGCAGTTCTTC. Protein sequence: CASSLRAGSYNEQFF.

The rearrangement links TRBV11-2 to TRBJ2-3, with D possibly matching TRBD1 (5 bases). With 0 bases removed from V and 1 base from J, the gap between germline ends came to 20 bases. This CDR3 is 19 amino acids long. Germline loops: CDR1 SGHAT, CDR2 FQNNGV. The CDR3 spells CASSLDPGHLPARTDTQYF. Written as DNA, the CDR3 is TGTGCCAGCAGCTTAGATCCCGGACACCTACCCGCCCGCACAGATACGCAGTATTTT.

The rearrangement links TRBV7-2 to TRBJ2-7; 8 nucleotides match TRBD1. Germline CDR1 and CDR2: SGHTA and FQGNSA. This CDR3 has 16 residues. V trimming: 0 bases; J trimming: 3 bases; junction bases outside the gene matches: 7. Here the CDR3 reads CASSLAQGQGLYEQYF. The DNA for the CDR3 is TGTGCCAGCAGCTTAGCCCAAGGACAGGGCCTCTACGAGCAGTACTTC. The full variable domain, with the rest looked up from reference TRBV7-2 and TRBJ2-7, is GAGVSQSPSNKVTEKGKDVELRCDPISGHTALYWYRQSLGQGLEFLIYFQGNSAPDKSGLPSDRFSAERTGGSVSTLTIQRTQQEDSAVYLCASSLAQGQGLYEQYFGPGTRLTVT.

This clone was recorded once. This rearrangement joins TRBV7-3 to TRBJ2-5; 13 bases line up with TRBD2. The CDR3 runs 16 residues. The V segment lost 5 bases and the J segment 4 bases; nucleotides outside the gene matches: 7. Germline CDR1 and CDR2: SGHTA and FQGTGA. CDR3 protein: CASSPGTSGNRETQYF. CDR3 DNA: TGTGCCAGCAGCCCAGGGACTAGCGGGAATCGAGAGACCCAGTACTTC.

V is TRBV11-2 and J is TRBJ1-5; TRBD1 might be the D (6 bases). Germline V gene data show CDR1 as SGHAT and CDR2 as FQNNGV. V lost 3 bases, J lost 6 bases, and 9 bases lay in between. This CDR3 spans 13 amino acids. The CDR3 is CASSLGQAQPQHF. The DNA for the CDR3 is TGTGCCAGCAGCTTGGGACAAGCTCAGCCCCAGCATTTT.

This chain links TRBV7-8 with TRBJ2-7, with 9 bases that match TRBD2. After removal of 1 base from V and 9 bases from J, the junction contained 10 bases not matched to a gene. Germline V gene lookup returns CDR1 SGHVS and CDR2 FQNEAQ. The length of the CDR3 is 15 residues. Written as DNA, the CDR3 is TGTGCCAGCAGCTTAGAGGCTAGCGGGGCCCTCCGGCAGTACTTC. Protein product: CASSLEASGALRQYF. Complete variable domain (other parts from reference TRBV7-8 and TRBJ2-7): GAGVSQSPRYKVAKRGQDVALRCDPISGHVSLFWYQQALGQGPEFLTYFQNEAQLDKSGLPSDRFFAERPEGSVSTLKIQRTQQEDSAVYLCASSLEASGALRQYFGPGTRLTVT.

V and J are TRBV7-9 and TRBJ2-3; TRBD2 matches 7 bases. The CDR3 is 15 residues long. V lost 1 base to trimming and J lost 5 bases; unmatched junction nucleotides: 6. Germline V gene data show CDR1 as SEHNR and CDR2 as FQNEAQ (reference sequence). DNA for the CDR3: TGTGCCAGCAGCTTAGAAGCCAGGGAGGGAGATACGCAGTATTTT. It specifies CASSLEAREGDTQYF.

The V call is TRBV9, the J call TRBJ2-3, with D possibly called TRBD1 or TRBD2 (5 bases each). V shed 0 bases and J shed 3 bases, with 8 bases lying between them. Germline-derived CDR1 and CDR2 are SGDLS and YYNGEE. The CDR3 sequence is 14 residues long. CDR3 coding DNA: TGTGCCAGCAGCGTAGACGAGGGGACAGATACGCAGTATTTT. Translated: CASSVDEGTDTQYF.

The rearrangement joins TRBV30 to TRBJ2-5, with 8 nucleotides matching TRBD2. The CDR3 has 12 residues. V lost 6 bases to trimming and J lost 5 bases; unmatched junction nucleotides: 5. The germline CDR1 and CDR2 sequences are GTSNPN and SVGIG (reference sequence). The CDR3 is CACEGGGETQYF. The DNA of the CDR3 is TGTGCCTGCGAGGGCGGGGGGGAGACCCAGTACTTC.

The chain recombines TRBV7-9 with TRBJ1-4; the match to TRBD1 covers 7 bases. Trimming took 4 bases from V and 7 from J; bases not matched to a gene: 6. This CDR3 comprises 14 residues. CDR1 is SEHNR and CDR2 is FQNEAQ in the germline V gene (reference sequence). This CDR3 is CASSYRDSLEKLFF. CDR3 coding DNA: TGTGCCAGCAGCTACCGGGACAGCCTTGAAAAACTGTTTTTT. The complete variable domain, with remaining parts taken from reference TRBV7-9 and TRBJ1-4, reads DTGVSQNPRHKITKRGQNVTFRCDPISEHNRLYWYRQTLGQGPEFLTYFQNEAQLEKSRLLSDRFSAERPKGSFSTLEIQRTEQGDSAMYLCASSYRDSLEKLFFGSGTQLSVL.

J is TRBJ1-1 and V is TRBV5-1, with D possibly TRBD1 on 5 matching bases. The germline V and J ends were trimmed by 1 base and 2 bases, with 12 bases remaining between them. From germline, CDR1 is SGHRS and CDR2 YFSETQ. The CDR3 contains 15 residues. The DNA of the CDR3 is TGCGCCAGCAGCTTGACACCAGGGATTAACACTGAAGCTTTCTTT. Translated: CASSLTPGINTEAFF.

V gene TRBV7-2 combines with J gene TRBJ2-1; tentative D call: TRBD2 (6 bases). The CDR3 sequence is 15 residues long. Trimming took off 5 bases at V and 4 bases at J, with 15 bases between the two ends. The germline CDR1 and CDR2 sequences are SGHTA and FQGNSA. The CDR3 region has the DNA TGTGCCAGCAGCACCGGGGGTCCCGGGTACAATGAGCAGTTCTTC. This gives the protein CASSTGGPGYNEQFF.

The V gene is TRBV6-6, the J gene TRBJ1-1; unclear D gene. The ends were cut back, 5 bases at V and 6 bases at J, with 16 bases in the middle. The V gene's germline CDR1 is MNHNY and CDR2 SVGAGI (reference sequence). The CDR3 has 14 amino acids. The DNA for the CDR3 is TGTGCCAGCAGTACCGACGGGCTGACGGCTGAAGCTTTCTTT. This gives the protein CASSTDGLTAEAFF.

A note on this clone: This sample also contains other DNA sequences that code for the same CDR3. The chain is built from TRBV6-5 and TRBJ2-7, with 14 positions matching TRBD2. Germline values: CDR1 MNHEY, CDR2 SVGAGI. There are 14 residues in the CDR3. The trim removed 6 bases at V and 4 bases at J, leaving 2 bases unmatched. CDR3 bases: TGTGCCAGCAGCCGACTAGCGGGAGGGTACGAGCAGTACTTC. Translated, it gives CASSRLAGGYEQYF.

This chain uses TRBV28 with TRBJ1-1; possibly TRBD1 for D (5 bases). Deletions cut 6 bases from V and 1 base from J, with 15 bases between. Germline V gives CDR1 MDHEN, CDR2 SYDVKM. The CDR3 contains 15 residues. CDR3 sequence: CASSSPGTANTEAFF. As DNA, the CDR3 is TGTGCCAGCAGCTCGCCTGGGACGGCGAACACTGAAGCTTTCTTT.

This clone came up a few times. The same CDR3 is also encoded by other DNA sequences in this sample. The V and J genes are TRBV7-9 and TRBJ1-1; 8 bases agree with TRBD1. CDR1 SEHNR and CDR2 FQNEAQ come from the germline V gene (reference sequence). This CDR3 comprises 13 residues. V was pared by 4 bases and J by 3 bases, with 1 base of the junction left unmatched. CDR3: CASSSQGDTEAFF. The CDR3 DNA reads as TGTGCCAGCAGCTCACAGGGGGACACTGAAGCTTTCTTT.

The rearrangement uses TRBV30 and TRBJ2-2; D is perhaps TRBD1 (6 bases). Per germline, CDR1 GTSNPN and CDR2 SVGIG (reference sequence). Trimming shortened V by 5 bases and J by 5 bases, and 12 bases separated the two germline ends. The CDR3 extends over 13 amino acids. CDR3 DNA sequence: TGTGCCTGGGCCGTACAGGGTACCGGGGAGCTGTTTTTT. Encoded protein: CAWAVQGTGELFF.

This chain joins TRBV27 and TRBJ2-4, with D possibly TRBD1 on 6 matching bases. CDR1 and CDR2 (germline): MNHEY, SMNVEV (reference sequence). With 2 bases removed from V and 3 bases from J, the gap between germline ends came to 11 bases. The CDR3 extends over 15 amino acids. CDR3 amino acids: CASSLGGDGKNIQYF. The CDR3 nucleotides read TGTGCCAGCAGTTTAGGGGGCGACGGCAAAAACATTCAGTACTTC.

For this clone: The same CDR3 can be traced to other DNA sequences in this sample. This chain links TRBV11-3 with TRBJ2-7; a possible D gene is TRBD2 (5 bases). Germline CDR1 and CDR2: SGHNT and YENEEA. Trimming stripped 2 bases from V and 0 bases from J, with 11 bases between. This CDR3 contains 15 residues. The DNA for the CDR3 is TGTGCCAGCAGCTTAAACAGCGGTAGCTCCTACGAGCAGTACTTC. Translation gives CASSLNSGSSYEQYF.